This T cell receptor beta chain was sequenced during a study of OX40 agonist ivuxolimab in advanced cancers. On the study more broadly: Each patient was given ivuxolimab into a vein every 2 weeks, at 0.01 to 10 mg/kg. Of the participants, under 50% had some prior anti-PD-1, anti-PD-L1 or anti-CTLA-4 therapy, which was allowed.

Study observations and caveats: CD4+ T cells averaged fewer expanded clones than CD8+ T cells. Near-lowest levels of clonal expansion characterized partial responders at 0.1-3.0 mg/kg.

Notes on this clone: Its cognate antigen is unknown.

V lost 1 base, J lost 2 bases, and 1 base stayed unmatched. The CDR3 length is 14 residues. Germline V gene sequence: CDR1 SGHDT, CDR2 YYEEEE. The data were produced by immunoSEQ multiplex PCR, yet TCRdb's version contains in-frame clones alone and is incomplete. The sample has almost 80,000 clones, around 90% seen once. The source was CD4+ or CD8+ T cells sorted from blood, collected in a trial of the OX40 agonist ivuxolimab. V and J are TRBV5-6 and TRBJ2-3, with 7 bases identical to TRBD2. This sequence was found in an adult with an advanced solid tumor such as melanoma, head and neck, liver or kidney cancer. The CDR3 region is CASSLRDYTDTQYF. CDR3 sequence (DNA): TGTGCCAGCAGCTTGCGGGACTACACAGATACGCAGTATTTT.